This TCR beta chain was identified in a study of control samples from healthy donors and cancer patients. Method: immunoSEQ multiplex PCR; TCRdb's copy keeps in-frame clones and lacks some. The sample yields fewer than 70,000 clones, around 95% seen once. V was clipped by 3 bases and J by 5 bases; unmatched bases: 4. CDR1 is SGDLS, CDR2 YYNGEE, per germline. CDR3 length: 15 amino acids. The chain employs TRBV9 and TRBJ2-5, with 13 nucleotides matching TRBD2. Sequencing was done on a sample of blood. This clonotype was obtained from a man aged 25-45 years in good health. As DNA, the CDR3 is TGTGCCAGCAGCGGACTAGCGGGGGGTGGGGAGACCCAGTACTTC. Translated: CASSGLAGGGETQYF.